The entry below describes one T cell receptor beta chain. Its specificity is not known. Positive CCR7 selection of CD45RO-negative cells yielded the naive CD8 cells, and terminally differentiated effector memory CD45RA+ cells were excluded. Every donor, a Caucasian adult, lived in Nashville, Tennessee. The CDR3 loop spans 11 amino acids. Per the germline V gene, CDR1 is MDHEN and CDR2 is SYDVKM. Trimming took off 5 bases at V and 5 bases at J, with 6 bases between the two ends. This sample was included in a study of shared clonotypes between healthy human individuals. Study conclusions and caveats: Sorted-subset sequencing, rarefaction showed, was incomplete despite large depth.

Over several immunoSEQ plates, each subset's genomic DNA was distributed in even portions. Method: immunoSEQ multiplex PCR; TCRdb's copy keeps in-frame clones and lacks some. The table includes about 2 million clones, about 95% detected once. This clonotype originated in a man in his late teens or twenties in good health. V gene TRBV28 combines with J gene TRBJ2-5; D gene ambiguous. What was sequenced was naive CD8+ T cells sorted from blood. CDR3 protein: CASSAMETQYF. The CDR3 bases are TGTGCCAGCAGTGCGATGGAGACCCAGTACTTC.